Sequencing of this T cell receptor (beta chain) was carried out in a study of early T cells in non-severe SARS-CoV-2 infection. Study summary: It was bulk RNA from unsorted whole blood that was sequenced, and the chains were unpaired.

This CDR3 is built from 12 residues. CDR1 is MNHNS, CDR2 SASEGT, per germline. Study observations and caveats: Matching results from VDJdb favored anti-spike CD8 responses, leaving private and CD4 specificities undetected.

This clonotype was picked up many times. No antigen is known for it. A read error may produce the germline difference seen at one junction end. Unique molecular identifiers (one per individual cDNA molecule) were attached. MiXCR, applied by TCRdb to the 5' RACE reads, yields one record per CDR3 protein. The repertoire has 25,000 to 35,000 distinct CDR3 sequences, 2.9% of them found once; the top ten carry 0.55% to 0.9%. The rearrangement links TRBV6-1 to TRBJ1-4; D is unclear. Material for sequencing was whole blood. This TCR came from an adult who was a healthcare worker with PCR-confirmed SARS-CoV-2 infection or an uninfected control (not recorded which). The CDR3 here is CASSEVGEKLFF. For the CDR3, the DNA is TGTGCCAGCAGTGAAGTGGGTGAAAAACTTTTTTTT.